This TCR beta chain was sequenced during a study of early T cells in non-severe SARS-CoV-2 infection. Across the study: Bulk RNA from unsorted whole blood was sequenced; chains were unpaired.

CDR1 and CDR2 from the germline V gene are MGHRA and YSYEKL. The CDR3 consists of 16 residues. V was clipped by 0 bases and J by 6 bases, with 18 bases between them. MiXCR, applied by TCRdb to the 5' RACE reads, yields one record per CDR3 protein. The profile shows tens of thousands of distinct CDR3 sequences, over 9.5% of them singletons. This sample comprised whole blood, obtained at baseline. The rearrangement uses TRBV4-1 and TRBJ2-7; possible D gene TRBD1, 6 bases. The sequence came from an adult who was a healthcare worker with PCR-confirmed SARS-CoV-2 infection or an uninfected control (not recorded which). CDR3 DNA: TGCGCCAGCAGCCAAGATCCCGGGACAAGTAATCGCGAGCAGTACTTC. This gives the protein CASSQDPGTSNREQYF.